This T cell receptor beta chain was recorded in a study of blood T cell repertoires in COVID-19. Clones were sequenced by immunoSEQ multiplex PCR, and TCRdb holds only the in-frame ones, with some missing. Among roughly 140,000 clones listed, approximately 82% were seen once. The source material was peripheral blood. This TCR was sampled from a woman between 45 and 65 years old with acute or convalescent COVID-19.

In nucleotides, the CDR3 is TGTGCCAGCGCAGCTTTCCCTCGGCACAGCGGACCTCCTAAACTGTTTTTT. It codes for CASAAFPRHSGPPKLFF. The V and J genes are TRBV7-9 and TRBJ1-4; D unresolved. Trimming removed 8 bases at V and 11 bases at J, with 30 bases between. Germline CDR1 reads SEHNR; CDR2 reads FQNEAQ (reference sequence). CDR3 length: 17 amino acids.